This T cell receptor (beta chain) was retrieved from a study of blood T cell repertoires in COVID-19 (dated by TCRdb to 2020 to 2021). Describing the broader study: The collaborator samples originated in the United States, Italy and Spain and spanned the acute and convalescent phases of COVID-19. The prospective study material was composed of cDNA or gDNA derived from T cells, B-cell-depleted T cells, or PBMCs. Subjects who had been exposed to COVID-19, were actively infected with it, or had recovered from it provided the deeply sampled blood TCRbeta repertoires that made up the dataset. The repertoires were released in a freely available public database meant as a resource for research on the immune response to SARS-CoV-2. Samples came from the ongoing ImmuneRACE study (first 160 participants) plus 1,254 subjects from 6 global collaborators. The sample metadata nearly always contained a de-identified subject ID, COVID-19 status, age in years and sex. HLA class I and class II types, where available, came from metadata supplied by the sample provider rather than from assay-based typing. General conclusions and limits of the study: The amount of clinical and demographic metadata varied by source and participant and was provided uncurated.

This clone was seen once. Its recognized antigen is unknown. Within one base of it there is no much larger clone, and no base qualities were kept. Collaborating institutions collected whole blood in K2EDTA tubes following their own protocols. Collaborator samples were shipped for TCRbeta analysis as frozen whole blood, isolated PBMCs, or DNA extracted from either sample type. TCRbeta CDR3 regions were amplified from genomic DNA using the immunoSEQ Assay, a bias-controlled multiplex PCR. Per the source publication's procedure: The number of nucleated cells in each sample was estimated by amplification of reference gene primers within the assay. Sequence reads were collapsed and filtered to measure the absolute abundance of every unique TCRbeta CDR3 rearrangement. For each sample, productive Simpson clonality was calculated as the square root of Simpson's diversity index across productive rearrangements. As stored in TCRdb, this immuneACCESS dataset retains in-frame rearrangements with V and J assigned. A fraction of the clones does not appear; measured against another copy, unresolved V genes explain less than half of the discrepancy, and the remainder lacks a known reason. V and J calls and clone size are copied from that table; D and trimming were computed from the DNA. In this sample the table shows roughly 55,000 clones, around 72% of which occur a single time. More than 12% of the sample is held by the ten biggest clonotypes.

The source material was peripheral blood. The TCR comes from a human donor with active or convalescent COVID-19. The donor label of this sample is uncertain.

The sequenced DNA is TGTGCCACCACCGCCGGGTCAGGGATCCCCTACGAGCAGTACTTC. This encodes CATTAGSGIPYEQYF. The sequence links TRBV2 to TRBJ2-7, and the D gene may be TRBD1, 5 bases matching. As encoded in the germline V gene, CDR1 is SNHLY while CDR2 is FYNNEI. The CDR3 measures 15 amino acids from cysteine to phenylalanine. Kept here is only the CDR3 DNA, which spans 45 bases and is read in frame from base 1. Trimming removed 10 bases from V and 2 bases from J, leaving 21 bases between the germline ends.